This T cell receptor beta chain emerged from a study of shared clonotypes between healthy human individuals (dated by TCRdb to 2018 to 2021). Regarding the study in general: The cohort comprised a couple of women and a few men aged 18 to 49 years. For each donor, CD4 naive and CD4 memory were each given three plates, CD8 naive was given two plates, and CD8 memory was given one plate. The study deeply sequenced blood TCR repertoires of about five healthy adults to estimate repertoire size and the extent of clonotype sharing between individuals. To increase sequencing depth and limit assay-specific biases, different laboratories used diverse techniques to prepare libraries and sequence TCR repertoires. Per donor, leukapheresis produced somewhere between about 0.8 and 9 billion PBMCs. The study at large found these results: When a handful of donors were compared, the shared fraction of clonotypes was about 5% for naive CD4, more than 3% for naive CD8, 2.3% for memory CD4, and roughly 0.43% for memory CD8. Sampling was limited to blood, and TCR repertoires in tissue likely differ from TCR repertoires in blood. Compared with non-shared clonotypes, the clonotypes found in all four sorted-subset donors had higher generation probabilities. Based on pairwise subsampling, the degree of clonotype sharing among donors was expected to be affected by sequencing depth. Even with the large sequencing depth, rarefaction of the sorted-subset datasets indicated that sequencing was incomplete. Estimated clonotype richness was generally larger for naive than for memory subsets. Because the study included a small number of donors, the genetic and exposure-history diversity represented was limited.

V lost 2 bases and J lost 8 bases; the stretch between them is 8 bases long. CDR1 SGDLS and CDR2 YYNGEE were looked up in the germline V gene. CDR3 length: 12 amino acids, cysteine to phenylalanine. Only the CDR3 region is kept as DNA, spanning 36 bases read in frame from base 1. For the CD8 naive samples, CD45RO-negative cells were positively selected for CCR7, yielding a CD45RA+CCR7+ population from which TemRA cells were excluded. Donors were healthy HIV-negative adults with no recently reported acute infections or vaccinations. Every donor was a Caucasian adult residing in Nashville, Tennessee, USA. Blood was collected by leukapheresis, and PBMCs were isolated by Ficoll-Histopaque density gradient centrifugation and then cryopreserved in liquid nitrogen vapor phase. Analytical flow cytometry was used to check the purity and quantity of every magnetically sorted T cell population. Each sorted fraction had its genomic DNA isolated and then quantified by UV absorbance on a Nanodrop 2000c.

TCR CDR3 regions were amplified from genomic DNA by multiplex PCR using the deep immunoSEQ assay. Extracted genomic DNA from each cell subset was distributed evenly across all wells of several immunoSEQ 96-well plates, and each plate was treated as a replicate. Each replicate PCR for sorted subsets received roughly 0.2 ug genomic DNA, equal to about 30,000 T cell genomes. Purified libraries were measured with a Qubit 3.0 fluorometer, size-checked on a Bioanalyzer 2100, and measured again with the KAPA Library Quantification kit. Each immunoSEQ 96-well plate was sequenced on its own single-read 150-cycle Illumina NextSeq 550 flow cell. Under the source paper's analysis protocol: Because the immunoSEQ output held only junctional sequences and lacked quality scores, the filtering could not match the filtering applied to full-length reads. Sequences were annotated with PyIR, a Python wrapper for IgBLAST v1.9, using IMGT germline references to assign V/J genes and CDR3. Reads were removed for weak V/J assignments (E-value above 1e-6), missing CDR3, stop codons, out-of-frame junctions, or ambiguous translated residues. V3J clonotypes were defined by identical inferred V gene, J gene, and CDR3 amino acid sequence. To compute the percentage overlap between repertoires, the number of shared unique clonotypes was divided by the size of the smaller repertoire. Repertoire richness was assessed with RTK rarefaction, the Chao1 estimator, and Recon v2.1 estimates of unobserved clonotypes. Generation probabilities for all TCRbeta clonotypes obtained by the gDNA method from four donors were computed using OLGA. In its TCRdb copy, this immuneACCESS table keeps in-frame sequences only and misses some clones. Where compared with another copy, unresolved V genes explain less than half of these, and the others have no known cause. V and J calls and clone size are copied from that table; D and trimming were computed from the DNA. For this sample the table gives roughly 810,000 clones, of which around 96% were detected only once. The ten largest clones take up under 0.3% of the sample.

Note on this clone: The antigen it recognizes is unknown. The input lacks base qualities; no much larger clone sits a single base away. The sample has other DNA sequences that encode this CDR3 too.

This sequence uses TRBV9 and TRBJ2-1, with the D gene too uncertain to name. This TCR was recovered from a man aged 30-40 years in good health. Sequences were obtained from naive CD8+ T cells sorted from blood. The cell subset or site label, read with the paper, signifies: CD45RA+CCR7+. The DNA sequence is as follows: TGTGCCAGCAGCGTTGGTGCCGATGAGCAGTTCTTC. Its translation reads: CASSVGADEQFF.